The 12 T cell receptor beta chains in this list originate from one sample, sequenced in a study of PD-L1 blockade in urothelial cancer. The time point: peripheral blood 6 weeks after treatment start. Libraries were prepared by immunoSEQ multiplex PCR; TCRdb keeps only in-frame clonotypes and omits some of them. The table includes over 70,000 clones, approximately 87% detected once. The sample in question was PBMCs, obtained around atezolizumab (anti-PD-L1) treatment. Receptors were obtained from a man aged 65-85 years with urothelial cancer.

The rearrangement uses TRBV7-3 and TRBJ2-1; 7 bases fit TRBD1. CDR1 and CDR2 from the germline V gene are SGHTA and FQGTGA. The CDR3 has 15 amino acids. Losses at the gene ends were 5 bases for V and 2 bases for J; bases not matched to a gene: 6. The CDR3 DNA is TGTGCCAGCAGCGCCATTGGGACAGCCTACAATGAGCAGTTCTTC. It specifies CASSAIGTAYNEQFF.

This chain uses TRBV5-8 with TRBJ2-5; no clear D gene. V was pared by 3 bases and J by 6 bases, with 15 bases between. CDR3 length equals 14 residues. Germline V CDR1 and CDR2: SGHTS, YDEGEE. This CDR3 is CASSSLGQGKTQYF. The DNA for the CDR3 is TGTGCCAGCAGCTCCTTGGGCCAAGGAAAGACCCAGTACTTC.

This clone turned up a few times. The rearrangement uses TRBV6-1 and TRBJ2-1; D call uncertain. There are 10 residues in the CDR3. The V gene's germline CDR1 is MNHNS and CDR2 SASEGT. V lost 2 bases and J lost 10, with 3 bases in between. The CDR3 sequence: CASSEIEQFF. The CDR3 bases are TGTGCCAGCAGTGAAATAGAGCAGTTCTTC.

The V call is TRBV2, the J call TRBJ1-4; 7 nucleotides align to TRBD1. The CDR3 loop spans 13 amino acids. Per the germline V gene, CDR1 is SNHLY and CDR2 is FYNNEI. Germline trimming cut 6 bases from V and 8 bases from J; bases unmatched to any gene: 6. The CDR3 bases are TGTGCCAGCAGCAACAGGGGAAGGGAAAAACTGTTTTTT. Translation gives CASSNRGREKLFF.

This chain connects TRBV7-2 to TRBJ1-4, with TRBD1 matching 10 bases. Germline CDR1 and CDR2: SGHTA and FQGNSA. The CDR3 spans 14 residues. V gave up 5 bases and J gave up 7 bases; unmatched junction bases: 4. The CDR3 DNA reads TGTGCCAGCAGCCGACAGGGGGCTGGTGAAAAACTGTTTTTT. Encoded protein: CASSRQGAGEKLFF.

The chain combines TRBV7-8 with TRBJ2-3; D is possibly TRBD2 (5 bases). This CDR3 is built from 14 residues. Germline V gives CDR1 SGHVS, CDR2 FQNEAQ. V was pared by 4 bases and J by 4 bases, with 12 bases between. CDR3 residues: CASSSRWRSDTQYF. The CDR3 DNA is TGTGCCAGCAGCTCTCGGTGGAGGTCAGATACGCAGTATTTT.

The chain recombines TRBV9 with TRBJ2-7, with D perhaps TRBD1 (6 bases). The CDR3 sequence is 13 residues long. Germline assignment: CDR1 SGDLS and CDR2 YYNGEE. Trimming took off 3 bases at V and 3 bases at J, with 10 bases between the two ends. CDR3 residues: CASSGPDSYEQYF. CDR3 sequence (DNA): TGTGCCAGCAGCGGACCGGACAGCTACGAGCAGTACTTC.

V is TRBV5-1 and J is TRBJ2-2; no clear D gene. Per germline, CDR1 SGHRS and CDR2 YFSETQ. Trimming stripped 5 bases from V and 0 bases from J, with 20 bases between. This CDR3 contains 18 residues. CDR3 sequence (DNA): TGCGCCAGCAGACCCCGAGGATCGGCGGCGACGAACACCGGGGAGCTGTTTTTT. It codes for CASRPRGSAATNTGELFF.

This chain links TRBV30 with TRBJ1-1; D may be TRBD1 (6 bases). The V and J ends lost 4 bases and 1 base respectively, with 19 bases between them. Germline V gene lookup returns CDR1 GTSNPN and CDR2 SVGIG (reference sequence). This CDR3 is 16 amino acids long. The CDR3 here is CAWTRGGVLGNTEAFF. The CDR3 DNA sequence: TGTGCCTGGACCCGAGGGGGGGTGTTAGGGAACACTGAAGCTTTCTTT.

The rearrangement joins TRBV7-2 to TRBJ1-5; perhaps TRBD1 as D (6 bases). Germline CDR1 SGHTA, CDR2 FQGNSA. This CDR3 is 15 amino acids long. Deletions cut 3 bases from V and 0 bases from J, with 9 bases between. The CDR3 DNA reads TGTGCCAGCAGCTTTCAAGGGGGTAGCAATCAGCCCCAGCATTTT. This gives the protein CASSFQGGSNQPQHF.

This chain uses TRBV27 with TRBJ2-7, with TRBD1 matching over 8 bases. Losses at the gene ends were 5 bases for V and 3 bases for J; bases not matched to a gene: 9. The CDR3 has 15 amino acids. Germline loops: CDR1 MNHEY, CDR2 SMNVEV (reference sequence). The CDR3 here is CASSPRTGSSYEQYF. DNA of the CDR3: TGTGCCAGCAGTCCCCGGACAGGGAGCAGCTACGAGCAGTACTTC.

The chain couples TRBV7-8 to TRBJ2-2; D is perhaps TRBD1 (6 bases). CDR1 is SGHVS and CDR2 is FQNEAQ in the germline V gene. The V end lost 3 bases, the J end lost 7 bases, and 12 bases lay between the germline ends. This CDR3 is 14 amino acids long. DNA of the CDR3: TGTGCCAGCAGCTTTCCAGGGGCCGACGGGGAGCTGTTTTTT. Protein product: CASSFPGADGELFF.